This T cell receptor beta chain was profiled in a study of blood T cells in healthy people across ages. This clonotype showed up just a few times. The antigen remains unidentified. Study observations and caveats: Unsorted PBMCs blocked a conclusive comparison of naive and antigen-experienced cells. Underestimates were what the diversity estimates from one million T cells were considered to be. Per-million-T-cell TCR beta diversity fell roughly linearly with age.

Then a second PCR, running roughly 7 to 11 cycles, was carried out with a sample-barcoded 5' primer and a J-beta primer mix. Template switching added a 12-random-nucleotide identifier to every cDNA molecule. TCRdb itself ran the 5' RACE reads through MiXCR, one entry per CDR3 protein. The sample shows about 750,000 distinct CDR3 sequences, approximately 55% of them seen only once. This receptor was obtained from a man of 80 years or more in good health. Specimen: blood.

The CDR3 sequence: CAIAPRERGVDEQYF. The DNA of the CDR3 is TGTGCCATAGCCCCGCGGGAGAGAGGCGTCGACGAGCAGTACTTC. The chain carries TRBV6-1 and TRBJ2-7; the match to TRBD2 covers 7 bases. The CDR3 has 15 amino acids. In germline, CDR1 is MNHNS, CDR2 SASEGT. V was clipped by 10 bases and J by 5 bases; unmatched bases: 17.